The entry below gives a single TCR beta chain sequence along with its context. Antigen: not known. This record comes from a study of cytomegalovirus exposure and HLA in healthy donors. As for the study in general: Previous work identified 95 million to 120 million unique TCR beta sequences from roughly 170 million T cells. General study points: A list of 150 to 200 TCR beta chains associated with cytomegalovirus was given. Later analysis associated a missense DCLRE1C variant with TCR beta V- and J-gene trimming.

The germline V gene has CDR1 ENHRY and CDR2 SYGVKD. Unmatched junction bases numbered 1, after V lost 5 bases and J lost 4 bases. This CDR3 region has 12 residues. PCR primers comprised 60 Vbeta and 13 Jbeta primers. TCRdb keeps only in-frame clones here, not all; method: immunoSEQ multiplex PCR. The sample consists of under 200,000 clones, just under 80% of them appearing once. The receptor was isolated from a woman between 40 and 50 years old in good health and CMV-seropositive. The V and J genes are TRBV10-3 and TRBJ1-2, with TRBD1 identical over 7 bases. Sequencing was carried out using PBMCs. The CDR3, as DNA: TGTGCCATCAGTCCAGGGGGCTATGGCTACACCTTC. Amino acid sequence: CAISPGGYGYTF.